This T cell receptor beta chain appears in the sequencing data of a study of blood T cells in healthy people across ages. Looking at the study overall: The template switching approach captured approximately one barcoded beta molecule for every two T cells.

With 5 bases clipped from V and 3 bases from J, the junction kept 2 bases outside the gene matches. This CDR3 comprises 14 residues. Then a second PCR, running roughly 7 to 12 cycles, was carried out with a sample-barcoded 5' primer and a J-beta primer mix. TCRdb itself ran the 5' RACE reads through MiXCR, one entry per CDR3 protein. The data show 700,000 to 1,000,000 distinct CDR3 sequences, under 45% seen once. This sequence was found in a man between 60 and 75 years old in good health. The specimen sequenced was blood. J is TRBJ2-7 and V is TRBV12-3 or TRBV12-4; 12 bases fit TRBD2. In DNA, the CDR3 is TGTGCCAGCAGTACGACTAGCGGGGGCTACGAGCAGTACTTC. Translating it yields CASSTTSGGYEQYF.